Sequencing of this T cell receptor beta chain was carried out in a study of T cell changes during pregnancy in multiple sclerosis. Sequenced by immunoSEQ multiplex PCR; TCRdb stores in-frame clones only, minus some. The sample has about 77,000 clones, about 91% seen once; the top ten hold around 1.8%. The J segment lost 7 bases and the V segment lost 5 bases, leaving 12 bases of the junction unmatched. The CDR3 has 16 residues. Germline V gives CDR1 LNHNV, CDR2 YYDKDF (reference sequence). The input for sequencing was peripheral blood, taken before pregnancy. The J gene is TRBJ2-1, the V gene TRBV15, with 9 bases fitting TRBD2. This receptor was taken from a female donor with multiple sclerosis, enrolled in a pregnancy study. The CDR3 reads CATSGPRLAVVNEQFF. As DNA, the CDR3 is TGTGCCACCAGCGGACCTAGACTAGCGGTCGTAAATGAGCAGTTCTTC. The entire variable domain, with the rest obtained from reference TRBV15 and TRBJ2-1, is as follows: DAMVIQNPRYQVTQFGKPVTLSCSQTLNHNVMYWYQQKSSQAPKLLFHYYDKDFNNEADTPDNFQSRRPNTSFCFLDIRSPGLGDTAMYLCATSGPRLAVVNEQFFGPGTRLTVL.